The 23 T cell receptor beta chains below were found in one sample sequenced in a study of cytomegalovirus exposure and HLA in healthy donors. The PCR ran on 60 Vbeta and 13 Jbeta primers. Data came from immunoSEQ multiplex PCR; TCRdb stores just in-frame clones and leaves some out. The sample holds 85,000 to 130,000 clones, roughly 80% seen once. Sequenced sample: PBMCs. These TCRs come from a middle-aged woman in good health and CMV-seronegative.

This clone appeared a few times. This chain uses TRBV13 with TRBJ2-7; 9 bases fit TRBD2. This CDR3 contains 20 residues. V was pared by 5 bases and J by 0 bases, with 20 bases of the junction left unmatched. Germline CDR1 PRHDT, CDR2 FYEKMQ (reference sequence). For the CDR3, the DNA is TGTGCCAGCAGCCCCCCTCCACAGGGCCCCCTAGCGGGAAGCTCCTACGAGCAGTACTTC. It specifies CASSPPPQGPLAGSSYEQYF.

V and J are TRBV15 and TRBJ2-7; 7 bases map to TRBD1. This CDR3 is built from 15 residues. J was trimmed by 0 bases and V by 2 bases; bases with no gene match: 4. CDR1 and CDR2 (germline): LNHNV, YYDKDF (reference sequence). The chain's CDR3 is CATSRPRDSSYEQYF. For the CDR3, the DNA is TGTGCCACCAGCAGACCGAGGGACAGCTCCTACGAGCAGTACTTC.

This rearrangement joins TRBV19 to TRBJ2-1; D remains ambiguous. The CDR3 has 15 amino acids. V was trimmed by 3 bases and J by 2 bases, leaving 11 bases between them. Germline V gives CDR1 LNHDA, CDR2 SQIVND (reference sequence). The CDR3 sequence: CASSMASNTYNEQFF. Here the CDR3 DNA reads TGTGCCAGTAGTATGGCTAGTAACACCTACAATGAGCAGTTCTTC.

A remark on this clone: A junction end diverges from the germline sequence, so it may reflect a read error. The genes are TRBV18 and TRBJ2-7, with 7 bases that match TRBD2. Germline CDR1 is KGHSH and CDR2 is LQKENI. The CDR3 is made up of 15 amino acids. The DNA of the CDR3 is TGTGCCAGCTCCTTCTCTAGCGGAAGCTCCTGCGAGCAGTACTTC. It encodes CASSFSSGSSCEQYF.

The chain uses TRBV28 and TRBJ1-2, with D perhaps TRBD1 (5 bases). Per the germline V gene, CDR1 is MDHEN and CDR2 is SYDVKM. V was cut by 11 bases and J by 2 bases, with 21 bases left in between. This CDR3 spans 15 amino acids. The CDR3 region is CAYSTNQAGNYGYTF. The CDR3 bases are TGTGCCTACAGTACGAATCAGGCAGGGAACTATGGCTACACCTTC.

This chain connects TRBV7-6 to TRBJ2-2; D unresolved. Trimming stripped 2 bases from V and 5 bases from J, with 9 bases between. The CDR3 is 14 residues long. Germline lookup yields CDR1 SGHVS and CDR2 FNYEAQ. CDR3 sequence: CASSLNAVTGELFF. CDR3 coding DNA: TGTGCCAGCAGCTTAAATGCAGTAACCGGGGAGCTGTTTTTT.

This chain uses TRBV5-6 with TRBJ2-7, with TRBD1 identical over 9 bases. CDR1 is SGHDT, CDR2 YYEEEE, per germline. The junction had 5 bases not matched to a gene; V was cut back by 5 bases and J by 2 bases. This CDR3 comprises 14 residues. CDR3 nucleotides: TGTGCCAGCAGTAGACAGGGGGTCACCTACGAGCAGTACTTC. As protein: CASSRQGVTYEQYF.

V and J are TRBV28 and TRBJ1-1; D unclear. The CDR3 length is 17 residues. The V and J ends lost 1 base and 6 bases respectively, with 21 bases between them. The germline CDR1 and CDR2 sequences are MDHEN and SYDVKM. CDR3 DNA sequence: TGTGCCAGCAGTTTATATCCGAGCACTACAAAGGTCGCTGAAGCTTTCTTT. It yields the protein CASSLYPSTTKVAEAFF.

J is TRBJ2-1 and V is TRBV27; TRBD2 agrees at 10 bases. CDR3 length equals 15 residues. Germline values: CDR1 MNHEY, CDR2 SMNVEV (reference sequence). The junction had 7 bases not matched to a gene; V was cut back by 8 bases and J by 3 bases. The CDR3 DNA reads TGTGCCAGCCTCCGAACTAGCGGGGACTACAATGAGCAGTTCTTC. The encoded protein is CASLRTSGDYNEQFF.

In this sample, this clone turned up once. The J gene is TRBJ1-1, the V gene TRBV29-1, with D maybe TRBD1 (6 bases). Between the trimmed V and J ends, which lost 1 base and 5 bases, there was a span of 20 bases. Germline CDR1 and CDR2: SQVTM and ANQGSEA. This CDR3 has 16 amino acids. CDR3 in amino acids: CSVEGFEHRVKTEAFF. For the CDR3, the DNA is TGCAGCGTTGAAGGTTTCGAACACAGGGTAAAGACTGAAGCTTTCTTT.

The rearrangement uses TRBV5-5 and TRBJ2-1; D perhaps matches TRBD2 (6 bases). This CDR3 is 16 amino acids long. CDR1 is SGHKS and CDR2 is YYEKEE in the germline V gene (reference sequence). The V end was cut by 6 bases, the J end by 8 bases, with 24 bases between. Written as DNA, the CDR3 is TGTGCCAGCACACAGCCCTTAGCGGAGGGGAGTGATGAGCAGTTCTTC. This gives the protein CASTQPLAEGSDEQFF. Drawing the rest from reference TRBV5-5 and TRBJ2-1, the complete variable domain is DAGVTQSPTHLIKTRGQQVTLRCSPISGHKSVSWYQQVLGQGPQFIFQYYEKEERGRGNFPDRFSARQFPNYSSELNVNALLLGDSALYLCASTQPLAEGSDEQFFGPGTRLTVL.

This clone was detected only a few times. The CDR3 is CASSVSDTGAQYF. DNA for the CDR3: TGTGCCAGCAGCGTATCCGACACAGGGGCCCAGTACTTC. V gene TRBV9 combines with J gene TRBJ2-4, with 7 bases identical to TRBD1. V lost 1 base, J lost 13 bases, and 8 bases stayed unmatched. Germline CDR1 reads SGDLS; CDR2 reads YYNGEE. CDR3 size: 13 residues.

This clone has only a few counts. The genes are TRBV28 and TRBJ2-7, with D tentatively TRBD2 (5 bases). The CDR3 length is 13 residues. Germline assignment: CDR1 MDHEN and CDR2 SYDVKM. Trimming took 7 bases from V and 7 from J, leaving 17 bases between them. The CDR3 is CASMSGSSREQYF. The CDR3 coding sequence is TGTGCCAGCATGTCGGGGAGTTCTCGGGAGCAGTACTTC.

J is TRBJ2-5 and V is TRBV9; TRBD2 might be the D (5 bases). The CDR3 has 14 amino acids. CDR1 is SGDLS and CDR2 is YYNGEE in the germline V gene. The ends were cut back, 0 bases at V and 9 bases at J, with 15 bases in the middle. The CDR3 DNA follows: TGTGCCAGCAGCGTAGGAGTTCAATCGGAGGCCCAGTACTTC. Protein sequence: CASSVGVQSEAQYF. Full variable domain (remainder filled in from reference TRBV9 and TRBJ2-5): DSGVTQTPKHLITATGQRVTLRCSPRSGDLSVYWYQQSLDQGLQFLIQYYNGEERAKGNILERFSAQQFPDLHSELNLSSLELGDSALYFCASSVGVQSEAQYFGPGTRLLVL.

The genes are TRBV28 and TRBJ2-2; possible D gene TRBD2, 5 bases. The CDR3 extends over 14 amino acids. Germline V gene lookup returns CDR1 MDHEN and CDR2 SYDVKM. The ends were cut back, 5 bases at V and 2 bases at J, with 9 bases in the middle. The CDR3 is CASSPGINTGELFF. The CDR3 DNA reads TGTGCCAGCAGTCCCGGGATTAACACCGGGGAGCTGTTTTTT.

This clone turned up a few times. J is TRBJ2-7 and V is TRBV18; no definite D call. This CDR3 region has 15 residues. Trimming removed 2 bases from V and 4 bases from J, with 15 bases in between. CDR1 and CDR2 (germline): KGHSH, LQKENI. CDR3 coding DNA: TGTGCCAGCTCACCAGGGCAGGCATTGGTGTACGAGCAGTACTTC. Protein product: CASSPGQALVYEQYF. Filled out from reference TRBV18 and TRBJ2-7, the complete variable domain reads NAGVMQNPRHLVRRRGQEARLRCSPMKGHSHVYWYRQLPEEGLKFMVYLQKENIIDESGMPKERFSAEFPKEGPSILRIQQVVRGDSAAYFCASSPGQALVYEQYFGPGTRLTVT.

The chain is built from TRBV28 and TRBJ2-3; D is unclear. V dropped 7 bases and J dropped 7 bases, with 21 bases sitting between them. CDR1 and CDR2 from the germline V gene are MDHEN and SYDVKM. The CDR3 is 15 amino acids. CDR3: CASTPPLYFGNTQYF. The DNA for the CDR3 is TGTGCCAGCACCCCCCCCTTATACTTTGGTAATACGCAGTATTTT.

The J gene is TRBJ1-4, the V gene TRBV5-1; D might be TRBD1 (5 bases). The CDR3 sequence is 18 residues long. Germline V gene sequence: CDR1 SGHRS, CDR2 YFSETQ. The V end was cut by 6 bases, the J end by 0 bases, with 21 bases between. The CDR3 bases are TGCGCCAGCAAAAGGCAGCTCGGAGGGGCAGCAACTAATGAAAAACTGTTTTTT. This codes for CASKRQLGGAATNEKLFF.

The rearrangement uses TRBV5-6 and TRBJ2-7; the match to TRBD2 covers 11 bases. Germline values: CDR1 SGHDT, CDR2 YYEEEE. This CDR3 has 16 residues. Trimming removed 1 base from V and 7 bases from J; junction bases left unmatched: 10. The CDR3 DNA reads as TGTGCCAGCAGCTTGATTCTAGCGGGAGGACCGGGGGAGCAGTACTTC. As protein: CASSLILAGGPGEQYF.

The chain couples TRBV27 to TRBJ2-5; maybe TRBD2 (6 bases). Germline CDR1 and CDR2: MNHEY and SMNVEV (reference sequence). Trimming removed 3 bases at V and 6 bases at J, with 17 bases between. This CDR3 comprises 15 residues. The CDR3 is CASSLSGGEVQTQYF. CDR3 DNA: TGTGCCAGCAGTTTGAGTGGAGGGGAGGTACAGACCCAGTACTTC.

CDR3 region: CASSQEVRPRHSGANVLTF. The CDR3 DNA reads TGTGCCAGCAGCCAAGAGGTCAGGCCGCGCCACTCTGGGGCCAACGTCCTGACTTTC. J is TRBJ2-6 and V is TRBV4-2; no firm D call. There are 19 residues in the CDR3. V gave up 0 bases and J gave up 0 bases, with 15 bases separating them. Germline V lookup: CDR1 LGHNA, CDR2 YNFKEQ.

The gene calls are TRBV28 and TRBJ2-1, with 9 nucleotides matching TRBD2. With V trimmed by 3 bases and J by 8 bases, 11 bases remained unmatched. This CDR3 region has 16 residues. Germline values: CDR1 MDHEN, CDR2 SYDVKM. The CDR3 spells CASSFFGSSGIHEQFF. In DNA form, the CDR3 reads TGTGCCAGCAGTTTCTTTGGGTCTAGCGGGATCCATGAGCAGTTCTTC.

This clone was recorded a few times. The chain carries TRBV28 and TRBJ2-5; possible D gene TRBD2, 5 bases. The V end lost 9 bases, the J end lost 0 bases, and 17 bases lay between the germline ends. The CDR3 length is 15 residues. CDR1 and CDR2 (germline): MDHEN, SYDVKM. This CDR3 is CASSSGAAYQETQYF. DNA of the CDR3: TGTGCCAGTTCTTCCGGAGCGGCCTACCAAGAGACCCAGTACTTC. The full variable domain, rest sourced from reference TRBV28 and TRBJ2-5, is DVKVTQSSRYLVKRTGEKVFLECVQDMDHENMFWYRQDPGLGLRLIYFSYDVKMKEKGDIPEGYSVSREKKERFSLILESASTNQTSMYLCASSSGAAYQETQYFGPGTRLLVL.